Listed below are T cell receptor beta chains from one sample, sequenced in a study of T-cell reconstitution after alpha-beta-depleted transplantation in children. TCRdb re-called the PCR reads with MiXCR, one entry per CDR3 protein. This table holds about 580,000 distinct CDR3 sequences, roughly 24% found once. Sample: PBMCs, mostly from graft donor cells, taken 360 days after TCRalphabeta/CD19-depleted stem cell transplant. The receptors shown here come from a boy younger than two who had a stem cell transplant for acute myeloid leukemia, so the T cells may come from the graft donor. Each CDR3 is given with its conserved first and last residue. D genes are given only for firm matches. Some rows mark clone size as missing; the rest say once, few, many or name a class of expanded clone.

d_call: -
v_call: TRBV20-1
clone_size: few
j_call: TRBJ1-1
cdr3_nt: TGCAGTGCTAGCAGGGGACACATGAACACTGAAGCTTTCTTT
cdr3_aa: CSASRGHMNTEAFF

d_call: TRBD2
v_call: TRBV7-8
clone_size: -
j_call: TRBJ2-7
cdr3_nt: TGTGCCAGCAGCCTCCTCCCGGGGCGCGGGGGGTACGAGCAGTACTTC
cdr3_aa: CASSLLPGRGGYEQYF

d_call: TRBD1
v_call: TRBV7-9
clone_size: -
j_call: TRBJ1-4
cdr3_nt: TGTGCCAGCAGCTCATACAGGGGAACTAATGAAAAACTGTTTTTT
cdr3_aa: CASSSYRGTNEKLFF

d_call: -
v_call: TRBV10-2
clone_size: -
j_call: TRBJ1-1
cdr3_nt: TGCGCCAGCAGTGAGTCGTACAACCCGGGTGGAGTTACTGAAGCTTTCTTT
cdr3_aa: CASSESYNPGGVTEAFF

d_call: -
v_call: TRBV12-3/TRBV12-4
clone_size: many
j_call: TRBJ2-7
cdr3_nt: TGTGCCAGCAGTTTGGACAATGCCTACGAGCAGTACTTC
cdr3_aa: CASSLDNAYEQYF

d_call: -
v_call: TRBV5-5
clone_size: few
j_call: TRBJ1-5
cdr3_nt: TGTGCCAGCAGCCCCGGGCCACGTGGAGATCAGCCCCAGCATTTT
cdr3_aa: CASSPGPRGDQPQHF

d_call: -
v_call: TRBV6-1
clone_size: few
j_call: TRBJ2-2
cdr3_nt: TGTGCCAGCAGAATCCAAGGCGGCGGGGAGCTGTTTTTT
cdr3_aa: CASRIQGGGELFF

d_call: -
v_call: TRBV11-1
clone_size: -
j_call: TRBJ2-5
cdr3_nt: TGTGCCAGCAGCTTAGCAGCCTTCCGGGGGCTGTACTTC
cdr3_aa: CASSLAAFRGLYF

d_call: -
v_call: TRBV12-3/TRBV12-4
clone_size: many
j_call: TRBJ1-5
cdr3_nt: TGTGCCAGCAGTTTAGGCAGATTGAATCAGCCCCAGCATTTT
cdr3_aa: CASSLGRLNQPQHF

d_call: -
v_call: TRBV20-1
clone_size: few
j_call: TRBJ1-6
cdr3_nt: TGCAGTGCTAGAATCGTCCTCGGAGTCCCCTATAATTCACCCCTCCACTTT
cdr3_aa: CSARIVLGVPYNSPLHF

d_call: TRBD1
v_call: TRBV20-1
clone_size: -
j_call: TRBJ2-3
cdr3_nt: TGCAGTGCTCGGCGACGGAACGAGGGGGCAATTACAGATACGCAGTATTTT
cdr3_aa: CSARRRNEGAITDTQYF

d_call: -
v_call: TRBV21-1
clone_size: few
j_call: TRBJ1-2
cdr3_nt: TGTGCCAGCAGCAAAGTATCAATCAGAACTGATCCCTATGGCTACACCTTC
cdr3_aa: CASSKVSIRTDPYGYTF

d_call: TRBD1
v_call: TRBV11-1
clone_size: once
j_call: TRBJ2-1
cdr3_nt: TGTGCCAGCAGCCGTGGACAGGGCCAGGGTGAGCAGTTCTTC
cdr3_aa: CASSRGQGQGEQFF

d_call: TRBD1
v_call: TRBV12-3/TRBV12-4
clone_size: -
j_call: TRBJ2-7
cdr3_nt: TGTGCCAGCGGACAGGGTCTAAACTACGAGCAGTACTTC
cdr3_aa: CASGQGLNYEQYF

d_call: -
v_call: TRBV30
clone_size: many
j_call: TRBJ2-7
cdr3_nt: TGTGCCTGGAAGGGATCCTACGAGCAGTACTTC
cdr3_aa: CAWKGSYEQYF

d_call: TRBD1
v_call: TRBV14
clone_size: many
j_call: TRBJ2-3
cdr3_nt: TGTGCCAGCAGCCACCTAAGGACAGGGAGCACAGATACGCAGTATTTT
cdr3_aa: CASSHLRTGSTDTQYF

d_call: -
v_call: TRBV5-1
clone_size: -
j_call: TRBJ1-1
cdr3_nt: TGCGCCAGCAGCTTGGGGGTAGTGAACACTGAAGCTTTCTTT
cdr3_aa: CASSLGVVNTEAFF

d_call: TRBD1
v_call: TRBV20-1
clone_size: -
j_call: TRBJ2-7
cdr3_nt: TGCAGTGCCCTACCGGGACAGGGAACCTACGAGCAGTACTTC
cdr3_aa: CSALPGQGTYEQYF

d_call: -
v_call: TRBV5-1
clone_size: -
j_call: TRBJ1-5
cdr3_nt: TGCGCCAGCAGCTTGGGGATGGCTCAGCCCCAGCATTTT
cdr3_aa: CASSLGMAQPQHF

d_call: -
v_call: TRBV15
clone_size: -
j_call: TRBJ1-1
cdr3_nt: TGTGCCACCAGTTGGGAAGGGAACACTGAAGCTTTCTTT
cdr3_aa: CATSWEGNTEAFF

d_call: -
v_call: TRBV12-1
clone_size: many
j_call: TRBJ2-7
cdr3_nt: TGTGCCAGCAGCGAACGGGACAGCTCCTCCGAGCAGTACTTC
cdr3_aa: CASSERDSSSEQYF

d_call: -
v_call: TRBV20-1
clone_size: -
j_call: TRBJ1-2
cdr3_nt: TGCAGTGCAGGAGGCGGCTACACCTTC
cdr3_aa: CSAGGGYTF

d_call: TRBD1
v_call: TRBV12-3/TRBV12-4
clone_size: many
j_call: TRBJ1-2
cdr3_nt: TGTGCCAGCAGTCCGCTCGGGACAGGGAGACGCTATGGCTACACCTTC
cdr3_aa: CASSPLGTGRRYGYTF

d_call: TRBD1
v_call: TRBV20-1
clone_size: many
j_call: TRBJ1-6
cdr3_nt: TGCAGTGCTCAAGGACAGGGAAGAGAGTCACCCCTCCACTTT
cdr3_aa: CSAQGQGRESPLHF

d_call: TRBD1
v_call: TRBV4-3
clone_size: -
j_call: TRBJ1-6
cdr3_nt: TGCGCCAGCAGCCAAGAATGGGACAGGGGGCGGGATAATTCACCCCTCCACTTT
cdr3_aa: CASSQEWDRGRDNSPLHF

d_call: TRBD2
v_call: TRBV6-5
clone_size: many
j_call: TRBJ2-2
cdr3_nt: TGTGCCAGCAGTTACTCGCCGGGACTAGCGGGGGGAAACACCGGGGAGCTGTTTTTT
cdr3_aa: CASSYSPGLAGGNTGELFF

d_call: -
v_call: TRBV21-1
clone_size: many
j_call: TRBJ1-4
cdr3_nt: TGTGCCAGCAGCAATGCGCGGGACAGAACTAATGAAAAACTGTTTTTT
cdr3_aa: CASSNARDRTNEKLFF

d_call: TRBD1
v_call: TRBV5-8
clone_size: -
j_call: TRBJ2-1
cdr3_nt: TGTGCCAGCAGCTTCGGGGACAGAGCCTACAATGAGCAGTTCTTC
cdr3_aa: CASSFGDRAYNEQFF

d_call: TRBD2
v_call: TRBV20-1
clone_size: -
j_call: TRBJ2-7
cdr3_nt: TGCAGTGCTAGAACCGGGACTAGCTATGAGCAGTACTTC
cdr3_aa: CSARTGTSYEQYF

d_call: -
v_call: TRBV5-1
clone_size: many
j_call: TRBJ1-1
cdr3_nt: TGCGCCAGCAGCCCCGGGGCCACGAACACTGAAGCTTTCTTT
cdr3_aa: CASSPGATNTEAFF

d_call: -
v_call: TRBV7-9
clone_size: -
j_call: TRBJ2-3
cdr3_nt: TGTGCCAGCAGCCCAGGGGAGAGGACCCCTAGCACAGATACGCAGTATTTT
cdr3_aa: CASSPGERTPSTDTQYF